This entry lists 26 T cell receptor beta chains sequenced from one sample in a study of blood T cell repertoires in COVID-19. The repertoire was sequenced with immunoSEQ multiplex PCR; TCRdb's copy has only in-frame clones and lacks some. The sample includes fewer than 100,000 clones, almost 85% seen only once; the top ten take 11%. Sequencing was done on a sample of peripheral blood. These receptors all come from a man aged 50-60 years with acute or convalescent COVID-19.

A word on this clone: This CDR3 is also generated by other DNA sequences in the sample. This chain links TRBV7-3 with TRBJ2-3, with no clear D. The CDR3 covers 14 residues. Germline CDR1 SGHTA, CDR2 FQGTGA. Trimming stripped 0 bases from V and 1 base from J, with 5 bases between. The CDR3 DNA reads TGTGCCAGCAGCTTAACGTCGGGCACAGATACGCAGTATTTT. Encoded protein: CASSLTSGTDTQYF.

The chain links TRBV9 to TRBJ2-3; TRBD2 aligns across 13 bases. CDR3 size: 19 residues. CDR1 and CDR2 from the germline V gene are SGDLS and YYNGEE. V was clipped by 4 bases and J by 1 base; unmatched bases: 12. The CDR3: CASSWTSGGPEGGTDTQYF. In nucleotides, the CDR3 is TGTGCCAGCAGCTGGACTAGCGGGGGCCCGGAAGGTGGCACAGATACGCAGTATTTT.

The chain is built from TRBV7-3 and TRBJ2-5; tentative D call: TRBD1 (7 bases). Trimming cost V 5 bases and J 1 base, with 17 bases left between them. The V gene's germline CDR1 is SGHTA and CDR2 FQGTGA. The CDR3 is 16 residues long. CDR3 protein: CASSANGGGLQETQYF. The CDR3, as DNA: TGTGCCAGCAGCGCGAACGGAGGGGGCCTCCAAGAGACCCAGTACTTC.

The V and J genes are TRBV7-3 and TRBJ1-2, with 8 bases lining up with TRBD1. CDR3 size: 16 residues. Germline V gene lookup returns CDR1 SGHTA and CDR2 FQGTGA. Trimming took 2 bases from V and 4 from J; bases not matched to a gene: 9. The CDR3 region has the DNA TGTGCCAGCAGCTTATCGGACAGGGTCCGCGGCTATGGCTACACCTTC. Translated, it gives CASSLSDRVRGYGYTF.

The sample holds one count of this clone. V usage is TRBV3-1 (or the pseudogene TRBV3-2) and J usage is TRBJ2-1; TRBD1 aligns across 7 bases. The V and J ends lost 0 bases and 6 bases, in that order; junction bases with no gene match: 5. The CDR3 consists of 15 residues. Germline assignment: CDR1 LGHDT and CDR2 YNNKEL (reference sequence). CDR3 region: CASSQEAPGGNEQFF. The CDR3 nucleotides read TGTGCCAGCAGCCAAGAGGCCCCAGGGGGCAATGAGCAGTTCTTC.

The chain carries TRBV6-2 or TRBV6-3 and TRBJ2-3; D is ambiguous. CDR1 is MNHEY and CDR2 is SVGEGT in the germline V gene. V was trimmed by 6 bases and J by 3 bases, leaving 10 bases between them. This CDR3 spans 13 amino acids. CDR3: CASSRERTDTQYF. The CDR3, as DNA: TGTGCCAGCAGCCGCGAGAGGACAGATACGCAGTATTTT.

The chain uses TRBV18 and TRBJ2-1, with TRBD2 matching over 7 bases. Looked up from germline, CDR1 is KGHSH and CDR2 is LQKENI. This CDR3 has 16 residues. After removal of 0 bases from V and 6 bases from J, the junction contained 8 bases not matched to a gene. The CDR3 sequence: CASSPPRGRAINEQFF. The CDR3 bases are TGTGCCAGCTCACCACCGCGTGGGAGGGCCATCAATGAGCAGTTCTTC.

The chain carries TRBV5-6 and TRBJ2-5, with TRBD1 matching over 7 bases. Trimming took 4 bases from V and 5 from J; bases not matched to a gene: 5. Germline CDR1 is SGHDT and CDR2 is YYEEEE. This CDR3 is built from 13 residues. CDR3 loop: CASSDRVAETQYF. For the CDR3, the DNA is TGTGCCAGCAGCGACAGGGTGGCGGAGACCCAGTACTTC.

V and J are TRBV9 and TRBJ2-4; TRBD1 matches at 8 bases. The V gene's germline CDR1 is SGDLS and CDR2 YYNGEE. J gave up 10 bases and V 3 bases, and 6 bases lay outside the gene matches. CDR3 length equals 13 residues. The DNA of the CDR3 is TGTGCCAGCAGCGCCGGGACAGGAGCTATTCAGTACTTC. It encodes CASSAGTGAIQYF. Filled out from reference TRBV9 and TRBJ2-4, the complete variable domain reads DSGVTQTPKHLITATGQRVTLRCSPRSGDLSVYWYQQSLDQGLQFLIQYYNGEERAKGNILERFSAQQFPDLHSELNLSSLELGDSALYFCASSAGTGAIQYFGAGTRLSVL.

The rearrangement joins TRBV5-4 to TRBJ1-2; 12 bases fit TRBD1. This CDR3 is built from 17 residues. V shed 6 bases and J 8 bases; nucleotides not matched to a gene: 17. Germline assignment: CDR1 SGHNT and CDR2 YYREEE (reference sequence). The CDR3 reads CASNPGGTGGEYKGYTF. The CDR3 DNA reads as TGTGCCAGCAACCCGGGGGGGACAGGGGGCGAATATAAGGGCTACACCTTC.

This clone was recorded once. The chain couples TRBV9 to TRBJ2-7, with 12 bases that match TRBD2. Germline loops: CDR1 SGDLS, CDR2 YYNGEE. CDR3 length: 14 residues. Trimming at V came to 3 bases and at J to 4 bases, leaving 2 bases not matched to a gene. Written as DNA, the CDR3 is TGTGCCAGCAGCGCGACTAGCGGGAGTTACGAGCAGTACTTC. It specifies CASSATSGSYEQYF.

CDR3 amino acids: CSVESRGKAEAFF. CDR3 nucleotides: TGCAGCGTTGAATCGAGGGGGAAGGCTGAAGCTTTCTTT. The rearrangement joins TRBV29-1 to TRBJ1-1; tentatively, D is TRBD1 (6 bases). The germline V gene has CDR1 SQVTM and CDR2 ANQGSEA. The CDR3 sequence is 13 residues long. V was shortened by 2 bases and J by 6 bases, with 13 bases between the two germline ends.

The chain carries TRBV28 and TRBJ2-5; D gene uncertain. The germline gives CDR1 MDHEN, CDR2 SYDVKM. V shed 1 base and J shed 1 base, with 7 bases lying between them. The CDR3 loop spans 14 amino acids. The CDR3 sequence is CASSLFTVQETQYF. The CDR3 DNA reads as TGTGCCAGCAGTTTATTCACGGTCCAAGAGACCCAGTACTTC. Combining the CDR3 with reference TRBV28 and TRBJ2-5 gives the whole variable domain DVKVTQSSRYLVKRTGEKVFLECVQDMDHENMFWYRQDPGLGLRLIYFSYDVKMKEKGDIPEGYSVSREKKERFSLILESASTNQTSMYLCASSLFTVQETQYFGPGTRLLVL.

This chain uses TRBV6-5 with TRBJ2-2; D is perhaps TRBD2 (6 bases). V lost 5 bases and J lost 10, with 20 bases in between. The CDR3 covers 15 residues. From germline, CDR1 is MNHEY and CDR2 SVGAGI. CDR3 nucleotide sequence: TGTGCCAGCAGTCCCCGGGACTCCCACCCCGAGGAGCTGTTTTTT. It specifies CASSPRDSHPEELFF.

This clone has more than one count but fewer than ten. The rearrangement uses TRBV18 and TRBJ2-7; 8 nucleotides line up with TRBD1. This CDR3 is built from 15 residues. The trim removed 2 bases at V and 7 bases at J, leaving 10 bases unmatched. Per the germline V gene, CDR1 is KGHSH and CDR2 is LQKENI. CDR3 nucleotides: TGTGCCAGCTCACCATCGCAGGGGGCTACGGGGGAGCAGTACTTC. This codes for CASSPSQGATGEQYF.

This clone was recorded a few times. The chain recombines TRBV5-1 with TRBJ1-6; 8 positions match TRBD1. This CDR3 is built from 15 residues. The V gene end was trimmed by 4 bases and the J gene end by 9 bases; junction bases not matched to a gene: 9. CDR1 is SGHRS, CDR2 YFSETQ, per germline. The CDR3 here is CASSTGQGRFSPLHF. The CDR3, as DNA: TGCGCCAGCAGCACAGGACAGGGACGTTTTTCACCCCTCCACTTT.

This chain connects TRBV3-1 (or the pseudogene TRBV3-2) to TRBJ1-5, with a weak D call TRBD1 (6 bases). Germline V gives CDR1 LGHDT, CDR2 YNNKEL (reference sequence). The germline V and J ends were trimmed by 4 bases and 7 bases, with 17 bases remaining between them. This CDR3 is 15 amino acids long. The chain's CDR3 is CASSRGTGSGQPQHF. Here the CDR3 DNA reads TGTGCCAGCAGCCGTGGTACAGGGTCCGGGCAGCCCCAGCATTTT.

This clone occurred a few times. The rearrangement uses TRBV7-3 and TRBJ2-7; 10 nucleotides match TRBD2. V trimming: 3 bases; J trimming: 6 bases; junction bases outside the gene matches: 8. This CDR3 has 15 residues. The V gene's germline CDR1 is SGHTA and CDR2 FQGTGA. In DNA, the CDR3 is TGTGCCAGCAGCTTGACAGCGGGAGGGCCGACCGAGCAGTACTTC. Its protein product is CASSLTAGGPTEQYF.

The V and J genes are TRBV9 and TRBJ2-5; D is perhaps TRBD2 (5 bases). This CDR3 comprises 16 residues. Germline CDR1 reads SGDLS; CDR2 reads YYNGEE. Trimming pared 2 bases from V and 0 bases from J, leaving 14 bases between. The CDR3 loop is CASSVSGGLNQETQYF. The CDR3 DNA reads TGTGCCAGCAGCGTTTCCGGCGGACTCAACCAAGAGACCCAGTACTTC.

The chain couples TRBV28 to TRBJ1-1; a weak D match, TRBD1 (5 bases). The CDR3 contains 15 residues. Germline CDR1 and CDR2: MDHEN and SYDVKM. Trimming cost V 5 bases and J 1 base, with 14 bases left between them. The CDR3 DNA is TGTGCCAGCAGTCAGGGATACACACAGAACACTGAAGCTTTCTTT. Translated: CASSQGYTQNTEAFF. Drawing the rest from reference TRBV28 and TRBJ1-1, the complete variable domain is DVKVTQSSRYLVKRTGEKVFLECVQDMDHENMFWYRQDPGLGLRLIYFSYDVKMKEKGDIPEGYSVSREKKERFSLILESASTNQTSMYLCASSQGYTQNTEAFFGQGTRLTVV.

The genes are TRBV5-4 and TRBJ2-7; 7 bases are a match to TRBD1. CDR3 length equals 15 residues. Germline lookup yields CDR1 SGHNT and CDR2 YYREEE (reference sequence). After removal of 3 bases from V and 3 bases from J, the junction contained 9 bases not matched to a gene. The CDR3 DNA reads as TGTGCCAGCAGCTCCCGGGCACAGGGGTTCTACGAGCAGTACTTC. Its translation is CASSSRAQGFYEQYF.

This clone was seen only once. This chain uses TRBV2 with TRBJ1-2; D is uncertain. V lost 5 bases to trimming and J lost 1 base, with 8 bases between them. The CDR3 has 13 residues. The germline V gene encodes CDR1 SNHLY and CDR2 FYNNEI. The CDR3 DNA reads TGTGCCAGCAGTTTGACAAGTAACTATGGCTACACCTTC. Translation: CASSLTSNYGYTF. Together with reference TRBV2 and TRBJ1-2, the CDR3 gives the full variable domain: EPEVTQTPSHQVTQMGQEVILRCVPISNHLYFYWYRQILGQKVEFLVSFYNNEISEKSEIFDDQFSVERPDGSNFTLKIRSTKLEDSAMYFCASSLTSNYGYTFGSGTRLTVV.

The chain couples TRBV6-5 to TRBJ1-5; 9 positions match TRBD1. Trimming cost V 10 bases and J 0 bases; bases outside gene matches: 7. The CDR3 is made up of 15 amino acids. CDR1 and CDR2 from the germline V gene are MNHEY and SVGAGI. CDR3 sequence: CATDRGVNSNQPQHF. For the CDR3, the DNA is TGTGCCACCGACAGGGGGGTTAATAGCAATCAGCCCCAGCATTTT.

The chain combines TRBV5-6 with TRBJ1-2; D is perhaps TRBD1 (6 bases). This CDR3 contains 16 residues. The V end lost 4 bases, the J end lost 2 bases, and 18 bases lay between the germline ends. The germline V gene encodes CDR1 SGHDT and CDR2 YYEEEE. The CDR3 loop reads CASSQGPTGRNYGYTF. The CDR3 DNA is TGTGCCAGCAGCCAGGGACCTACAGGGAGAAACTATGGCTACACCTTC.

The V gene is TRBV2, the J gene TRBJ1-1; D possibly corresponds to TRBD1 (5 bases). With 3 bases removed from V and 1 base from J, the gap between germline ends came to 9 bases. This CDR3 region has 14 residues. Germline V gene sequence: CDR1 SNHLY, CDR2 FYNNEI. The CDR3 protein is CASSEVGGNTEAFF. The CDR3 DNA sequence: TGTGCCAGCAGTGAGGTGGGGGGGAACACTGAAGCTTTCTTT. The variable domain in full, with the rest retrieved from reference TRBV2 and TRBJ1-1, is EPEVTQTPSHQVTQMGQEVILRCVPISNHLYFYWYRQILGQKVEFLVSFYNNEISEKSEIFDDQFSVERPDGSNFTLKIRSTKLEDSAMYFCASSEVGGNTEAFFGQGTRLTVV.

This clone appeared a few times. The genes are TRBV4-1 and TRBJ2-5; D gene uncertain. This CDR3 has 13 amino acids. Per the germline V gene, CDR1 is MGHRA and CDR2 is YSYEKL. Trimming left V 1 base short and J 2 bases short, with 5 bases between. CDR3 protein: CASSQAPQETQYF. The CDR3 DNA is TGCGCCAGCAGCCAAGCTCCTCAAGAGACCCAGTACTTC.